The 10 T cell receptor beta chains reported below all come from one sample, sequenced in a study of blood T cell repertoires in COVID-19. Assay used: immunoSEQ multiplex PCR; TCRdb lists only in-frame clones, some missing. The top ten hold 4% of the sample, which has about 250,000 clones, roughly 86% seen once. The sequenced sample was PBMCs or T cells enriched from blood (not recorded which). These receptors originate from a woman in her twenties or thirties with acute COVID-19.

The chain joins TRBV4-1 to TRBJ1-1; D may be TRBD1 (6 bases). V was clipped by 0 bases and J by 13 bases, with 15 bases between them. There are 13 residues in the CDR3. Germline V gene data show CDR1 as MGHRA and CDR2 as YSYEKL. The CDR3 reads CASSQDGDRSGFF. CDR3 bases: TGCGCCAGCAGCCAAGATGGAGACAGGTCCGGTTTCTTT.

The V call is TRBV20-1, the J call TRBJ2-3; no clear D. The CDR3 is 11 residues long. With 3 bases removed from V and 8 bases from J, the gap between germline ends came to 9 bases. From germline, CDR1 is DFQATT and CDR2 SNEGSKA (reference sequence). The CDR3 DNA sequence: TGCAGTGCTAGGACACGCAGTACGCAGTATTTT. As protein: CSARTRSTQYF.

This chain uses TRBV29-1 with TRBJ2-1, with D tentatively TRBD2 (7 bases). Germline V lookup: CDR1 SQVTM, CDR2 ANQGSEA. There are 13 residues in the CDR3. V was trimmed by 8 bases and J by 2 bases, leaving 13 bases between them. For the CDR3, the DNA is TGCAGCTTTAGGGGGGGAGCCTACAATGAGCAGTTCTTC. Its protein product is CSFRGGAYNEQFF.

V is TRBV7-3 and J is TRBJ2-1; 10 nucleotides match TRBD1. The germline V gene encodes CDR1 SGHTA and CDR2 FQGTGA. The CDR3 totals 15 residues. The ends lost 0 bases at V and 9 bases at J; junction bases unmatched: 5. CDR3 protein: CASSLTGQGSAEQFF. DNA for the CDR3: TGTGCCAGCAGCTTAACGGGACAGGGGTCGGCTGAGCAGTTCTTC.

The chain employs TRBV18 and TRBJ1-6, with D perhaps matching TRBD1 (5 bases). Germline loops: CDR1 KGHSH, CDR2 LQKENI. This CDR3 spans 16 amino acids. V lost 4 bases and J lost 10, with 20 bases in between. CDR3 loop: CASSQDSPSKRSPLHF. The CDR3, as DNA: TGTGCCAGCTCACAAGACAGTCCCTCAAAGCGCTCACCCCTCCACTTT.

The rearrangement uses TRBV6-2 or TRBV6-3 and TRBJ2-5; D call uncertain. The CDR3 sequence is 13 residues long. V was cut by 5 bases and J by 4 bases, with 11 bases left in between. Per the germline V gene, CDR1 is MNHEY and CDR2 is SVGEGT. The CDR3 region has the DNA TGTGCCAGCAGTAGGCAAAGAGGAGAGACCCAGTACTTC. This sequence encodes CASSRQRGETQYF.

This clone was detected once. V usage is TRBV7-8 and J usage is TRBJ2-1, with TRBD1 matching over 7 bases. The V segment lost 1 base and the J segment 6 bases; nucleotides outside the gene matches: 9. The germline gives CDR1 SGHVS, CDR2 FQNEAQ. The CDR3 length is 16 residues. The CDR3 is CASSLDRGAGGNEQFF. CDR3 bases: TGTGCCAGCAGCTTAGACCGAGGGGCAGGGGGCAATGAGCAGTTCTTC.

The chain links TRBV3-1 (or the pseudogene TRBV3-2) to TRBJ2-4, with a possible D match to TRBD2 (6 bases). This CDR3 spans 18 amino acids. The germline CDR1 and CDR2 sequences are LGHDT and YNNKEL (reference sequence). The germline V and J ends were trimmed by 0 bases and 1 base, with 16 bases remaining between them. The CDR3 nucleotides are TGTGCCAGCAGCCAAGAAGGGTGGCGGGGTCCGGCCAAAAACATTCAGTACTTC. Its protein product is CASSQEGWRGPAKNIQYF.

This chain links TRBV9 with TRBJ1-5, with D unclear. From germline, CDR1 is SGDLS and CDR2 YYNGEE. Trimming took 4 bases from V and 0 from J, leaving 5 bases between them. The CDR3 has 13 residues. The CDR3 loop is CASSSGSNQPQHF. Written as DNA, the CDR3 is TGTGCCAGCAGCTCAGGTAGCAATCAGCCCCAGCATTTT. Combining the CDR3 with reference TRBV9 and TRBJ1-5 gives the whole variable domain DSGVTQTPKHLITATGQRVTLRCSPRSGDLSVYWYQQSLDQGLQFLIQYYNGEERAKGNILERFSAQQFPDLHSELNLSSLELGDSALYFCASSSGSNQPQHFGDGTRLSIL.

The chain uses TRBV15 and TRBJ2-3; D gene ambiguous. V was shortened by 3 bases and J by 0 bases, with 7 bases between the two germline ends. The CDR3 spans 14 residues. CDR1 is LNHNV, CDR2 YYDKDF, per germline (reference sequence). The CDR3 nucleotides are TGTGCCACCAGCAGGGGCGCTAGCACAGATACGCAGTATTTT. Residues: CATSRGASTDTQYF.